The 30 T cell receptor beta chains given below trace back to one sample, sequenced in a study of molecular identifiers for immune sequencing clone quantification. One entry per CDR3 protein, called by TCRdb with MiXCR from the PCR reads. The sample includes about 630,000 distinct CDR3 sequences, 25% of them seen just once. Input material: naive CD8+ T cells from blood, with Jurkat cell RNA spiked in. Subset denoted: FACS-sorted CD8+CD4-CCR7+CD45RA+ naive T cells. The receptors shown here come from a human donor in good health. Some libraries in this study had Jurkat cell RNA spiked in.

This clonotype has a count of ten or more. This chain connects TRBV7-9 to TRBJ2-4; D gene unclear. With 5 bases removed from V and 5 bases from J, the gap between germline ends came to 7 bases. The CDR3 covers 12 residues. The germline gives CDR1 SEHNR, CDR2 FQNEAQ (reference sequence). This CDR3 is CASSTRENIQYF. Written as DNA, the CDR3 is TGTGCCAGCAGCACACGGGAAAACATTCAGTACTTC.

Of note for this clonotype: This may be a read error, as it is one base from a much larger clone. The CDR3 region is CAGSQGLALYEQYF. The CDR3 coding sequence is TGCGCCGGCAGCCAAGGACTAGCTCTCTACGAGCAGTACTTC. The V gene is TRBV4-1, the J gene TRBJ2-7, with 8 bases identical to TRBD2. The germline V gene encodes CDR1 MGHRA and CDR2 YSYEKL. This CDR3 is 14 amino acids long.

This clonotype appeared many times. The chain uses TRBV7-6 and TRBJ2-1, with no clear D. V lost 5 bases and J 7 bases, leaving 15 bases between the germline ends. The CDR3 extends over 14 amino acids. Germline loops: CDR1 SGHVS, CDR2 FNYEAQ. In DNA form, the CDR3 reads TGTGCCAGCAGCCCTAGGCCCGGTCAGAATGAGCAGTTCTTC. Translating it yields CASSPRPGQNEQFF. The full variable domain, completed using reference TRBV7-6 and TRBJ2-1, is GAGVSQSPRYKVTKRGQDVALRCDPISGHVSLYWYRQALGQGPEFLTYFNYEAQQDKSGLPNDRFSAERPEGSISTLTIQRTEQRDSAMYRCASSPRPGQNEQFFGPGTRLTVL.

The gene calls are TRBV11-2 and TRBJ2-1; D is undetermined. The CDR3 is 12 residues long. In germline, CDR1 is SGHAT, CDR2 FQNNGV. V lost 5 bases and J lost 7, with 9 bases in between. The CDR3 region has the DNA TGTGCCAGCAGCAGTCTAGTGAATGAGCAGTTCTTC. Translated: CASSSLVNEQFF.

There are many counts of this clonotype. The chain recombines TRBV29-1 with TRBJ2-3, with D possibly matching TRBD2 (5 bases). V was clipped by 3 bases and J by 0 bases, with 19 bases between them. Germline V gene sequence: CDR1 SQVTM, CDR2 ANQGSEA. The CDR3 totals 17 residues. The CDR3 sequence is CSVDWTWLTESTDTQYF. The DNA for the CDR3 is TGCAGCGTTGATTGGACTTGGCTCACCGAGAGCACAGATACGCAGTATTTT.

In the case of this clonotype: At one end the junction does not follow the germline gene, possibly because of a read error. This rearrangement joins TRBV12-3 or TRBV12-4 to TRBJ1-5; D unclear. The CDR3 has 15 residues. CDR3 sequence reads: CASSSLGVNNQPQRF. In nucleotides, the CDR3 is TGTGCCAGCAGTAGTTTAGGCGTAAACAATCAGCCCCAGCGTTTT.

The table lists this clonotype with many counts. This chain connects TRBV29-1 to TRBJ2-7, with D tentatively TRBD1 or TRBD2 (6 bases each). Germline CDR1 and CDR2: SQVTM and ANQGSEA. The CDR3 has 13 residues. V lost 4 bases to trimming and J lost 5 bases, with 15 bases between them. This CDR3 is CSVAGGGVHEQYF. In DNA form, the CDR3 reads TGCAGCGTTGCCGGGGGCGGGGTCCACGAGCAGTACTTC.

Turning to this clonotype: A much larger clone differs from this one at a single base, so this may be a read error. The chain employs TRBV4-1 and TRBJ1-1, with D hard to call. This CDR3 has 13 amino acids. V gave up 1 base and J gave up 5 bases, with 8 bases separating them. The germline gives CDR1 MGHRA, CDR2 YSYEKL. CDR3 protein: CASSQGPETEAFF. DNA for the CDR3: TGCGCCAGCAGCCAAGGACCCGAGACTGAAGCTTTCTTT.

This clonotype appeared many times. J is TRBJ1-4 and V is TRBV29-1, with a tentative D call TRBD1 (5 bases). Trimming stripped 6 bases from V and 4 bases from J, with 18 bases between. Germline CDR1 is SQVTM and CDR2 is ANQGSEA. The CDR3 loop spans 15 amino acids. The CDR3 region is CSVYIHQGGNEKLFF. The CDR3, as DNA: TGCAGCGTATATATTCACCAGGGAGGTAATGAAAAACTGTTTTTT.

The CDR3 protein is CSVVQETSTDTQYF. CDR3 in DNA: TGCAGCGTTGTGCAGGAAACTAGCACAGATACGCAGTATTTT. The rearrangement joins TRBV29-1 to TRBJ2-3; D uncertain. This CDR3 comprises 14 residues. The V end lost 4 bases, the J end lost 0 bases, and 11 bases lay between the germline ends. Germline V lookup: CDR1 SQVTM, CDR2 ANQGSEA.

Concerning this clonotype itself: Relative to the germline gene, one junction end is altered; a read error may explain this. The chain combines TRBV12-3 or TRBV12-4 with TRBJ1-5, with D unclear. The CDR3 consists of 14 residues. The CDR3 DNA sequence: TGTGCCGGCAGTTTGGGGAGTTACAATCAGCCCCAGCATTTT. This translates into CAGSLGSYNQPQHF.

As to this clonotype: An end of the junction does not agree with germline; a read error may underlie this. The chain uses TRBV19 and TRBJ1-5; D is uncertain. In germline, CDR1 is LNHDA, CDR2 SQIVND (reference sequence). The CDR3 runs 15 residues. The CDR3 DNA follows: TGTGCCAGTAGTTCCAGCCCCTTCGGCAATCAGCCCCAGCAGTTT. Amino acid sequence: CASSSSPFGNQPQQF.

J is TRBJ1-3 and V is TRBV9; unclear D gene. The V gene lost 7 bases and the J gene lost 0 bases, with 14 bases spanning the gap. Germline assignment: CDR1 SGDLS and CDR2 YYNGEE. This CDR3 is built from 15 residues. In DNA, the CDR3 is TGTGCCAGCGGCGCGGACGGGTTCTCTGGAAACACCATATATTTT. Encoded protein: CASGADGFSGNTIYF.

This clonotype was seen at least ten times. This rearrangement joins TRBV7-8 to TRBJ1-1; D is unclear. The length of the CDR3 is 14 residues. The germline gives CDR1 SGHVS, CDR2 FQNEAQ. V shed 0 bases and J shed 3 bases, with 8 bases lying between them. The CDR3 nucleotides are TGTGCCAGCAGCTTAGCCGGGCGACACACTGAAGCTTTCTTT. It specifies CASSLAGRHTEAFF. Full variable domain (rest looked up from reference TRBV7-8 and TRBJ1-1): GAGVSQSPRYKVAKRGQDVALRCDPISGHVSLFWYQQALGQGPEFLTYFQNEAQLDKSGLPSDRFFAERPEGSVSTLKIQRTQQEDSAVYLCASSLAGRHTEAFFGQGTRLTVV.

The CDR3 region has the DNA TGTGCCAGCAGTTTTCCCCAAGGGGGGCAATGGCAGCCCCAGCATTTT. Its protein product is CASSFPQGGQWQPQHF. The chain couples TRBV28 to TRBJ1-5; a weak D match, TRBD1 (6 bases). V lost 3 bases and J 7 bases, leaving 19 bases between the germline ends. Germline V gene lookup returns CDR1 MDHEN and CDR2 SYDVKM. The CDR3 covers 16 residues.

With respect to this clonotype: The final CDR3 position lacks the conserved phenylalanine or tryptophan, pointing to a likely read error. The rearrangement links TRBV6-5 to TRBJ1-6; D gene uncertain. This CDR3 comprises 17 residues. Trimming pared 0 bases from V and 7 bases from J, leaving 16 bases between. CDR1 is MNHEY and CDR2 is SVGAGI in the germline V gene. The CDR3 sequence is CASSYSTVVSRNSPLHC. CDR3 bases: TGTGCCAGCAGTTACTCTACCGTAGTATCTCGGAATTCACCCCTCCACTGT.

In this sample, this clonotype turned up many times. J is TRBJ2-2 and V is TRBV9; TRBD1 is a possible D gene (6 bases). The CDR3 covers 15 residues. Germline V gives CDR1 SGDLS, CDR2 YYNGEE. The V end lost 4 bases, the J end lost 2 bases, and 12 bases lay between the germline ends. This CDR3 is CASSSWDINTGELFF. CDR3 coding DNA: TGTGCCAGCAGCAGTTGGGACATCAACACCGGGGAGCTGTTTTTT.

This clonotype was seen repeatedly, ten times or more. The chain recombines TRBV6-5 with TRBJ2-5; TRBD1 is a possible D gene (6 bases). V was pared by 6 bases and J by 5 bases, with 19 bases between. Per germline, CDR1 MNHEY and CDR2 SVGAGI. The CDR3 sequence is 15 residues long. The DNA for the CDR3 is TGTGCCAGCAGCCTAAGACAGGACCCTGGGGAGACCCAGTACTTC. Translating it yields CASSLRQDPGETQYF.

This clonotype was seen ten or more times. The chain carries TRBV29-1 and TRBJ2-7; 7 bases are shared with TRBD1. CDR1 and CDR2 from the germline V gene are SQVTM and ANQGSEA. This CDR3 comprises 12 residues. CDR3 sequence (DNA): TGCAGGGGTGGGACAGACGGTTACGAGCAGTACTTC. Translated: CRGGTDGYEQYF.

In its sample, this clonotype was seen many times. The chain employs TRBV6-1 and TRBJ2-7; D uncertain. The V gene's germline CDR1 is MNHNS and CDR2 SASEGT. The CDR3 has 11 residues. V was pared by 1 base and J by 5 bases, with 3 bases between. CDR3 DNA: TGTGCCAGCAGTGAAGTCCACGAGCAGTACTTC. Encoded protein: CASSEVHEQYF.

This clonotype occurred many times. V is TRBV5-1 and J is TRBJ2-7; D may be TRBD2 (5 bases). In germline, CDR1 is SGHRS, CDR2 YFSETQ. Trimming shortened V by 0 bases and J by 3 bases, and 10 bases separated the two germline ends. CDR3 length equals 14 residues. As DNA, the CDR3 is TGCGCCAGCAGCTTGGGGCAGGACTTCTACGAGCAGTACTTC. Its protein is CASSLGQDFYEQYF.

For this clonotype: One end of the junction varies from germline; a read error may be responsible. This sequence joins TRBV7-9 and TRBJ2-7; D is ambiguous. Looked up from germline, CDR1 is SEHNR and CDR2 is FQNEAQ (reference sequence). This CDR3 comprises 14 residues. In nucleotides, the CDR3 is TGTGCCAGCACCCGTGAGGCAGGCCCCTACGAGCGGTACTTC. It yields the protein CASTREAGPYERYF.

This clonotype was seen many times. The gene calls are TRBV12-3 or TRBV12-4 and TRBJ2-6; D is uncertain. The ends were cut back, 8 bases at V and 0 bases at J, with 5 bases in the middle. This CDR3 spans 13 amino acids. Here the CDR3 DNA reads TGTGCCAGCTGGAGCTCTGGGGCCAACGTCCTGACTTTC. Residues: CASWSSGANVLTF.

Points on this clonotype: It may be a read error: a sequence one base away is much more abundant. This chain uses TRBV12-5 with TRBJ1-1; D remains unclear. The germline CDR1 and CDR2 sequences are LGHNT and FRNRAP. The V end lost 10 bases, the J end lost 1 base, and 10 bases lay between the germline ends. This CDR3 has 12 amino acids. CDR3 in DNA: TGTGCTATGAGAGTCTGGAACACTGAAGCTTTCTTT. It yields the protein CAMRVWNTEAFF.

The chain recombines TRBV11-1 with TRBJ2-3; the D gene is possibly TRBD2 (6 bases). From germline, CDR1 is SGHAT and CDR2 FQDESV (reference sequence). The CDR3 sequence is 16 residues long. Trimming removed 4 bases from V and 2 bases from J, with 16 bases in between. CDR3 loop: CASSSVRGMVTDTQYF. The CDR3 DNA reads as TGTGCCAGCAGCTCGGTCCGGGGGATGGTCACAGATACGCAGTATTTT.

This clonotype was seen more than once but under ten times. The V gene is TRBV7-9, the J gene TRBJ2-3, with no clear D. The CDR3 covers 14 residues. Per germline, CDR1 SEHNR and CDR2 FQNEAQ (reference sequence). The V end lost 5 bases, the J end lost 3 bases, and 12 bases lay between the germline ends. The DNA of the CDR3 is TGTGCCAGCAGCACGGTTAAGGCAACAGATACGCAGTATTTT. It translates to CASSTVKATDTQYF.

The chain recombines TRBV27 with TRBJ1-2; possible D gene TRBD1, 5 bases. The V gene's germline CDR1 is MNHEY and CDR2 SMNVEV (reference sequence). This CDR3 has 13 residues. Trimming took off 10 bases at V and 1 base at J, with 13 bases between the two ends. CDR3 amino acids: CATTRGDNYGYTF. CDR3 in DNA: TGTGCCACCACGCGGGGCGATAACTATGGCTACACCTTC.

This clonotype has ten or more counts. This chain joins TRBV20-1 and TRBJ2-5; 9 bases map to TRBD2. The germline V gene has CDR1 DFQATT and CDR2 SNEGSKA (reference sequence). This CDR3 is built from 18 residues. V lost 0 bases and J lost 0; bases outside the gene matches: 11. The CDR3 loop reads CSARESTSGGGYQETQYF. As DNA, the CDR3 is TGCAGTGCTAGAGAATCGACTAGCGGAGGGGGGTACCAAGAGACCCAGTACTTC.

Worth noting for this clonotype: Germline and junction disagree at one end, which may indicate a read error. The chain joins TRBV30 to TRBJ2-7; 7 positions agree with TRBD2. The CDR3 has 15 amino acids. CDR1 GTSNPN and CDR2 SVGIG come from the germline V gene (reference sequence). The CDR3 DNA sequence: TGTACCTGGAGCTCCGAGCGGGATCGCACCTACGAGCAGTACTTC. It is translated as CTWSSERDRTYEQYF. Full variable domain (outside the CDR3, taken from reference TRBV30 and TRBJ2-7): SQTIHQWPATLVQPVGSPLSLECTVEGTSNPNLYWYRQAAGRGLQLLFYSVGIGQISSEVPQNLSASRPQDRQFILSSKKLLLSDSGFYLCTWSSERDRTYEQYFGPGTRLTVT.

This clonotype was counted ten times or more. The gene calls are TRBV29-1 and TRBJ2-2, with no clear D. V lost 4 bases and J 5 bases, leaving 8 bases between the germline ends. The CDR3 is 12 residues long. Germline V gene data show CDR1 as SQVTM and CDR2 as ANQGSEA. CDR3 nucleotides: TGCAGCGTTGCTAAGGGTACCGGGGAGCTGTTTTTT. Protein sequence: CSVAKGTGELFF.